This T cell receptor (beta chain) was identified during a study of shared clonotypes between healthy human individuals. CDR3 length equals 14 residues. V shed 6 bases, J shed 2 bases, and the junction held 6 bases outside the gene matches. CDR1 and CDR2 from the germline V gene are LNHDA and SQIVND (reference sequence). Study-wide findings and caveats: The researchers took only blood, and tissue repertoires probably look different.

In the case of this clone: What it binds is unknown.

The repertoire was sequenced with immunoSEQ multiplex PCR; TCRdb's copy has only in-frame clones and lacks some. The table records fewer than 600,000 clones, around 76% of them present only once. The sequence was collected from a woman in her forties in good health. Some clones in this sample may be carry-over from other donors' samples. Sequenced input: PBMCs. The gene calls are TRBV19 and TRBJ1-1, with 7 bases aligning to TRBD1. Written as DNA, the CDR3 is TGTGCCAGTAGGCCCGGGACAGCAAACACTGAAGCTTTCTTT. This codes for CASRPGTANTEAFF.